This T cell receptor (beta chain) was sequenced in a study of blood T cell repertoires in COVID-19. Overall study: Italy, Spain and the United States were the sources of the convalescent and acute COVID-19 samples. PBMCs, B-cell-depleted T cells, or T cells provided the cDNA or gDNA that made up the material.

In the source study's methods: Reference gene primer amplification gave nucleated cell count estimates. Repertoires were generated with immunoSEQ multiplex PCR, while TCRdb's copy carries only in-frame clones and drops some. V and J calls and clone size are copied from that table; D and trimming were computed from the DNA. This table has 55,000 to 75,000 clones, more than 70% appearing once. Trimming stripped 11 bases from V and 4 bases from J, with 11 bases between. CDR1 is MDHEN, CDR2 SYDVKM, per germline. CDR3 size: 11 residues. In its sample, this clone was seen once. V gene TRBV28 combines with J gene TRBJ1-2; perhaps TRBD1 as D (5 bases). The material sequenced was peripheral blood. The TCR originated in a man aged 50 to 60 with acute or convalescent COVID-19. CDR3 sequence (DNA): TGTGCCGTCCAGGGCGGCTATGGCTACACCTTC. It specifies CAVQGGYGYTF.